Each of the 32 T cell receptor beta chains below was sequenced from the same sample in a study of PD-L1 blockade in urothelial cancer. The method was immunoSEQ multiplex PCR; TCRdb's version includes in-frame clones alone and lacks a portion of them. The sample has about 35,000 clones; more than 35% are singletons. Material: tumor tissue, obtained before atezolizumab (anti-PD-L1) treatment. All receptors derive from a man in his sixties with urothelial cancer.

The V call is TRBV14, the J call TRBJ2-1; 8 nucleotides match TRBD2. The length of the CDR3 is 16 residues. After removal of 0 bases from V and 13 bases from J, the junction contained 14 bases not matched to a gene. In germline, CDR1 is SGHDN, CDR2 FVKESK. The CDR3 sequence: CASSQDVVAGTGGQFF. CDR3 DNA: TGTGCCAGCAGCCAAGATGTGGTAGCGGGGACTGGTGGCCAGTTCTTC.

The chain employs TRBV18 and TRBJ2-7; 10 bases map to TRBD1. This CDR3 is built from 15 residues. Per the germline V gene, CDR1 is KGHSH and CDR2 is LQKENI. V dropped 2 bases and J dropped 1; count of bases not matched to a gene: 2. The CDR3 is CASSPGQGVSYEQYF. CDR3 DNA: TGTGCCAGCTCACCAGGACAGGGGGTATCCTACGAGCAGTACTTC.

The J gene is TRBJ1-3, the V gene TRBV30; D uncertain. CDR1 and CDR2 from the germline V gene are GTSNPN and SVGIG (reference sequence). This CDR3 spans 11 amino acids. Between the trimmed V and J ends, which lost 2 bases and 7 bases, there was a span of 6 bases. The CDR3 region is CAWSLENTIYF. In DNA form, the CDR3 reads TGTGCCTGGAGTTTAGAGAACACCATATATTTT.

The rearrangement joins TRBV18 to TRBJ1-5, with D unresolved. The CDR3 runs 13 residues. CDR1 and CDR2 from the germline V gene are KGHSH and LQKENI. The V gene lost 3 bases and the J gene lost 0 bases, with 3 bases spanning the gap. The CDR3 protein is CASSPDSNQPQHF. CDR3 coding DNA: TGTGCCAGCTCACCTGATAGCAATCAGCCCCAGCATTTT.

CDR3 protein: CASSSQALAGREQYF. The DNA of the CDR3 is TGTGCCAGCAGCTCCCAGGCACTAGCGGGGAGGGAGCAGTACTTC. This chain connects TRBV11-3 to TRBJ2-7; TRBD2 matches 10 bases. V lost 4 bases and J lost 7; bases outside the gene matches: 10. The CDR3 length is 15 residues. Germline lookup yields CDR1 SGHNT and CDR2 YENEEA.

At least ten counts were recorded for this clone. V usage is TRBV9 and J usage is TRBJ2-7; possible D gene TRBD2, 5 bases. This CDR3 spans 15 amino acids. The V gene lost 2 bases and the J gene lost 9 bases, with 21 bases spanning the gap. The germline gives CDR1 SGDLS, CDR2 YYNGEE. CDR3 residues: CASSVAAGGERVQYF. CDR3 bases: TGTGCCAGCAGCGTGGCCGCGGGCGGAGAACGAGTGCAGTACTTC.

V gene TRBV6-8 combines with J gene TRBJ1-1, with D possibly TRBD1 on 5 matching bases. This CDR3 is 13 amino acids long. V was clipped by 10 bases and J by 1 base, with 13 bases between them. The germline CDR1 and CDR2 sequences are MNHGY and SAAAGT. This chain's CDR3 is CAIRGTANTEAFF. The CDR3 DNA is TGTGCCATCAGAGGGACTGCGAACACTGAAGCTTTCTTT.

A few counts support this clone. The gene calls are TRBV11-3 and TRBJ2-7; TRBD2 aligns across 15 bases. The V gene end was trimmed by 5 bases and the J gene end by 0 bases; junction bases not matched to a gene: 11. The CDR3 loop spans 19 amino acids. Germline CDR1 reads SGHNT; CDR2 reads YENEEA. DNA for the CDR3: TGTGCCAGCAGCGCATACGGGACTAGCGGGAGGTCTAACTCCTACGAGCAGTACTTC. Its translation is CASSAYGTSGRSNSYEQYF.

A few counts support this clone. The chain combines TRBV6-8 with TRBJ1-1; no reliable D call. The V gene lost 6 bases and the J gene lost 0 bases, with 8 bases spanning the gap. Germline V CDR1 and CDR2: MNHGY, SAAAGT. This CDR3 is 13 amino acids long. CDR3 sequence reads: CASRAAMNTEAFF. The CDR3, as DNA: TGTGCCAGCAGGGCAGCCATGAACACTGAAGCTTTCTTT.

This clone was detected a few times. This chain joins TRBV4-3 and TRBJ2-1, with 7 bases matching TRBD1. This CDR3 is built from 16 residues. The trim removed 10 bases at V and 4 bases at J, leaving 16 bases unmatched. CDR1 is LGHNA, CDR2 YSLEER, per germline. CDR3 nucleotides: TGCGCCACCCAGAAGGATCCGGGACAGACATACAATGAGCAGTTCTTC. It encodes CATQKDPGQTYNEQFF.

The genes are TRBV28 and TRBJ1-1; a weak D match, TRBD1 (6 bases). Germline loops: CDR1 MDHEN, CDR2 SYDVKM. The CDR3 totals 14 residues. Trimming shortened V by 6 bases and J by 0 bases, and 11 bases separated the two germline ends. The CDR3 protein is CASSHGQLNTEAFF. The CDR3 DNA sequence: TGTGCCAGCAGCCACGGACAGTTGAACACTGAAGCTTTCTTT.

This clone was detected a few times. The V call is TRBV9, the J call TRBJ1-1; D is perhaps TRBD1 (5 bases). The germline V gene encodes CDR1 SGDLS and CDR2 YYNGEE. The CDR3 is 13 amino acids. The germline V and J ends were trimmed by 0 bases and 3 bases, with 6 bases remaining between them. CDR3 protein: CASSVVGDTEAFF. The CDR3 region has the DNA TGTGCCAGCAGCGTAGTAGGGGACACTGAAGCTTTCTTT.

Many counts were recorded for this clone. This chain connects TRBV11-3 to TRBJ1-6; D perhaps matches TRBD1 (6 bases). CDR1 and CDR2 (germline): SGHNT, YENEEA. The ends were cut back, 5 bases at V and 8 bases at J, with 16 bases in the middle. CDR3 length: 15 amino acids. The CDR3 sequence: CASSGRTADYSPLHF. CDR3 sequence (DNA): TGTGCCAGCAGCGGCCGGACAGCGGATTATTCACCCCTCCACTTT.

This clone appeared a few times. This sequence joins TRBV29-1 and TRBJ2-2; D may be TRBD1 (5 bases). The CDR3 has 15 amino acids. Trimming shortened V by 1 base and J by 0 bases, and 9 bases separated the two germline ends. The germline V gene has CDR1 SQVTM and CDR2 ANQGSEA. Here the CDR3 reads CSVEVGRANTGELFF. CDR3 DNA sequence: TGCAGCGTTGAAGTAGGCAGGGCGAACACCGGGGAGCTGTTTTTT.

The DNA of the CDR3 is TGTGCCACCCTCACCTCTAGCGGGAGTGATGAGCAGTTCTTC. This gives the protein CATLTSSGSDEQFF. The V and J genes are TRBV12-2 and TRBJ2-1; the tabulated D call, TRBD2, remains unverified against the DNA. TRBV12-2 is a documented pseudogene. CDR3 size: 14 residues.

The V gene is TRBV28, the J gene TRBJ2-2; D gene ambiguous. Germline assignment: CDR1 MDHEN and CDR2 SYDVKM. The V gene lost 3 bases and the J gene lost 6 bases, with 8 bases spanning the gap. There are 13 residues in the CDR3. CDR3 in amino acids: CASSFERAGELFF. CDR3 sequence (DNA): TGTGCCAGCAGTTTCGAAAGGGCCGGGGAGCTGTTTTTT.

On this clone itself: A junction end diverges from the germline sequence, so it may reflect a read error. The V call is TRBV5-1, the J call TRBJ2-7; a weak D match, TRBD2 (6 bases). In germline, CDR1 is SGHRS, CDR2 YFSETQ. The CDR3 length is 15 residues. DNA of the CDR3: TGCGCCAGCAACTTGGAGTGGGGGAGGACCTACGAGCAGTACTTC. It is translated as CASNLEWGRTYEQYF.

Only a few counts were recorded for this clone. V gene TRBV12-5 combines with J gene TRBJ1-4, with 7 bases fitting TRBD1. The V segment lost 9 bases and the J segment 4 bases; nucleotides outside the gene matches: 2. Germline V gives CDR1 LGHNT, CDR2 FRNRAP. This CDR3 is built from 12 residues. Here the CDR3 DNA reads TGTGCTAGCGGGACAGATAATGAAAAACTGTTTTTT. As protein: CASGTDNEKLFF. The full variable domain, completed using reference TRBV12-5 and TRBJ1-4, is DARVTQTPRHKVTEMGQEVTMRCQPILGHNTVFWYRQTMMQGLELLAYFRNRAPLDDSGMPKDRFSAEMPDATLATLKIQPSEPRDSAVYFCASGTDNEKLFFGSGTQLSVL.

The table lists this clone with a count of one. The chain is built from TRBV18 and TRBJ1-1, with D possibly matching TRBD1 (5 bases). The CDR3 length is 17 residues. Per the germline V gene, CDR1 is KGHSH and CDR2 is LQKENI. Trimming removed 1 base from V and 1 base from J, with 16 bases in between. The chain's CDR3 is CASSPRFGDQGNTEAFF. CDR3 bases: TGTGCCAGCTCACCACGGTTTGGCGATCAGGGGAACACTGAAGCTTTCTTT.

V is TRBV6-7 and J is TRBJ2-1; 15 bases line up with TRBD2. TRBV6-7 is treated as an ORF (open reading frame) with a function not yet certain. The CDR3 totals 15 residues. V shed 6 bases and J 6 bases; nucleotides not matched to a gene: 3. The CDR3 DNA is TGTGCCAGCAGCGGGACTAGCGGGGGGCTCAATGAGCAGTTCTTC. Translated, it gives CASSGTSGGLNEQFF.

This rearrangement joins TRBV11-3 to TRBJ1-2, with D perhaps matching TRBD1 (6 bases). The CDR3 runs 14 residues. CDR1 and CDR2 (germline): SGHNT, YENEEA. V gave up 1 base and J gave up 4 bases, with 10 bases separating them. The CDR3 coding sequence is TGTGCCAGCAGCTTAGGACAGGATATCTATGGCTACACCTTC. It translates to CASSLGQDIYGYTF. The full variable domain, rest sourced from reference TRBV11-3 and TRBJ1-2, is EAGVVQSPRYKIIEKKQPVAFWCNPISGHNTLYWYLQNLGQGPELLIRYENEEAVDDSQLPKDRFSAERLKGVDSTLKIQPAELGDSAVYLCASSLGQDIYGYTFGSGTRLTVV.

In its sample, this clone was seen a few times. The same CDR3 also results from other DNA sequences found in this sample. This sequence joins TRBV25-1 and TRBJ2-3; D is perhaps TRBD1 or TRBD2 (5 bases each). Per germline, CDR1 MGHDK and CDR2 SYGVNS. This CDR3 contains 13 residues. Trimming removed 6 bases at V and 3 bases at J, with 10 bases between. CDR3 loop: CASRGTVTDTQYF. In nucleotides, the CDR3 is TGTGCCAGCAGGGGGACGGTAACAGATACGCAGTATTTT.

By share of the sample, this clone is medium-sized (0.01 to 0.1%). This sequence joins TRBV11-3 and TRBJ2-3; 10 bases line up with TRBD2. CDR1 SGHNT and CDR2 YENEEA come from the germline V gene. This CDR3 has 20 amino acids. Unmatched junction bases numbered 14, after V lost 1 base and J lost 1 base. CDR3 amino acids: CASSLVAPRAGGLGTDTQYF. The CDR3 region has the DNA TGTGCCAGCAGCTTAGTGGCCCCGCGAGCGGGGGGGCTTGGCACAGATACGCAGTATTTT. Combining the CDR3 with reference TRBV11-3 and TRBJ2-3 gives the whole variable domain EAGVVQSPRYKIIEKKQPVAFWCNPISGHNTLYWYLQNLGQGPELLIRYENEEAVDDSQLPKDRFSAERLKGVDSTLKIQPAELGDSAVYLCASSLVAPRAGGLGTDTQYFGPGTRLTVL.

CDR3 nucleotide sequence: TGTGCCAGCAGTTTACTCCAGCACTACGAGCAGTACTTC. Protein: CASSLLQHYEQYF. This chain links TRBV6-8 with TRBJ2-7; D unclear. Germline lookup yields CDR1 MNHGY and CDR2 SAAAGT. CDR3 length: 13 residues. Trimming took 4 bases from V and 3 from J, leaving 10 bases between them.

This clone was found many times. This chain connects TRBV11-3 to TRBJ2-1; 7 bases line up with TRBD2. Unmatched junction bases numbered 4, after V lost 1 base and J lost 4 bases. The CDR3 loop spans 15 amino acids. Germline CDR1 is SGHNT and CDR2 is YENEEA. CDR3 nucleotides: TGTGCCAGCAGCTTAGGGCTAGCGGTTTACAATGAGCAGTTCTTC. Its translation is CASSLGLAVYNEQFF.

The CDR3 loop reads CASSPGRTTNQPQHF. The CDR3 nucleotides read TGTGCCAGCAGTCCTGGACGGACGACGAATCAGCCCCAGCATTTT. The chain links TRBV6-8 to TRBJ1-5; D gene ambiguous. The ends were cut back, 5 bases at V and 4 bases at J, with 15 bases in the middle. Germline V gives CDR1 MNHGY, CDR2 SAAAGT. This CDR3 comprises 15 residues.

V usage is TRBV4-1 and J usage is TRBJ1-6; weak D call: TRBD1 (6 bases). The V end lost 6 bases, the J end lost 7 bases, and 10 bases lay between the germline ends. The CDR3 totals 13 residues. Per the germline V gene, CDR1 is MGHRA and CDR2 is YSYEKL. The DNA for the CDR3 is TGCGCCAGCAGTGCCCAGGGGAATTCACCCCTCCACTTT. Amino acids: CASSAQGNSPLHF.

The rearrangement joins TRBV28 to TRBJ1-2, with D hard to call. This CDR3 comprises 12 residues. Germline V CDR1 and CDR2: MDHEN, SYDVKM. Trimming took off 6 bases at V and 4 bases at J, with 9 bases between the two ends. The CDR3 spells CASSALSYGYTF. The CDR3 bases are TGTGCCAGCAGCGCACTGAGCTATGGCTACACCTTC.

The chain links TRBV30 to TRBJ1-1; D is undetermined. This CDR3 region has 13 residues. Trimming stripped 2 bases from V and 0 bases from J, with 7 bases between. Germline CDR1 is GTSNPN and CDR2 is SVGIG (reference sequence). The DNA of the CDR3 is TGTGCCTGGAGTATTGAGATGAACACTGAAGCTTTCTTT. Its translation: CAWSIEMNTEAFF.

The chain has TRBV29-1 and TRBJ1-1; 10 positions match TRBD1. This CDR3 comprises 15 residues. V trimming: 1 base; J trimming: 6 bases; junction bases outside the gene matches: 8. Germline CDR1 reads SQVTM; CDR2 reads ANQGSEA. The CDR3 nucleotides read TGCAGCGTTGAAGGGGACAGGGGCGCGGGTGCTGAAGCTTTCTTT. As protein: CSVEGDRGAGAEAFF.

This clone occurred many times. The CDR3: CASSSAHRFETQYF. For the CDR3, the DNA is TGTGCCAGCAGCTCGGCCCACAGGTTCGAGACCCAGTACTTC. The chain is built from TRBV11-3 and TRBJ2-5; D is possibly TRBD1 (5 bases). Per the germline V gene, CDR1 is SGHNT and CDR2 is YENEEA. This CDR3 region has 14 residues. Trimming shortened V by 4 bases and J by 5 bases, and 14 bases separated the two germline ends. The full variable domain, with the rest looked up from reference TRBV11-3 and TRBJ2-5, is EAGVVQSPRYKIIEKKQPVAFWCNPISGHNTLYWYLQNLGQGPELLIRYENEEAVDDSQLPKDRFSAERLKGVDSTLKIQPAELGDSAVYLCASSSAHRFETQYFGPGTRLLVL.

Within the sample, this clone is medium-sized (0.01 to 0.1%). J is TRBJ2-7 and V is TRBV15; 12 bases fit TRBD1. V lost 8 bases and J lost 3; bases outside the gene matches: 20. This CDR3 is built from 19 residues. In germline, CDR1 is LNHNV, CDR2 YYDKDF (reference sequence). The CDR3 coding sequence is TGTGCCACCGAAAGACGGAAACCGGGACAGGGGGCGCTGGGCTACGAGCAGTACTTC. Translation: CATERRKPGQGALGYEQYF.